These T cell receptor beta chains were read from a single sample in a study of vaccination and CD4 T cells after COVID-19. These receptors have no known antigen. MiXCR was run by TCRdb on the PCR reads, yielding one entry per CDR3 protein. Among about 5,900 distinct CDR3 sequences listed, 55% to 70% were seen once. Sequenced: CD4+ T cells from blood, cultured in vitro. Source of these receptors: a human donor who had recovered from COVID-19. The CDR3 runs from the conserved cysteine through the conserved F or W. The order of the fields is D gene, J gene, V gene, clone size, CDR3 protein, CDR3 DNA. The D gene is left open where the match is weak. Clone size is given for some rows only: seen once, a few or many times, or a class if the clone is expanded.

d_gene: -; j_gene: TRBJ2-7; v_gene: TRBV20-1; abundance: once; CDR3aa: CSASLPGGEQYF; CDR3nt: TGCAGTGCTTCGCTGCCAGGGGGGGAGCAGTACTTC
d_gene: -; j_gene: TRBJ2-1; v_gene: TRBV11-3; abundance: -; CDR3aa: CASSLVGSYNEQFF; CDR3nt: TGTGCCAGCAGCTTAGTGGGCAGTTACAATGAGCAGTTCTTC
d_gene: TRBD1; j_gene: TRBJ2-2; v_gene: TRBV7-9; abundance: -; CDR3aa: CASRMTGGNTGELFF; CDR3nt: TGTGCCAGCAGGATGACAGGGGGCAACACCGGGGAGCTGTTTTTT
d_gene: -; j_gene: TRBJ1-1; v_gene: TRBV30; abundance: -; CDR3aa: CAWSVLPEAFF; CDR3nt: TGTGCCTGGAGTGTATTGCCAGAAGCTTTCTTT
d_gene: TRBD1; j_gene: TRBJ1-1; v_gene: TRBV18; abundance: -; CDR3aa: CASSLNLRTGAGRSAEAFF; CDR3nt: TGTGCCAGCTCACTTAATCTACGGACAGGGGCTGGACGGAGTGCTGAAGCTTTCTTT
d_gene: TRBD1; j_gene: TRBJ1-6; v_gene: TRBV20-1; abundance: few; CDR3aa: CSARDLGTGGSSPLHF; CDR3nt: TGCAGTGCTAGAGATCTAGGTACAGGGGGCTCTTCACCCCTCCACTTT
d_gene: -; j_gene: TRBJ1-1; v_gene: TRBV28; abundance: -; CDR3aa: CASTVNTEAFF; CDR3nt: TGTGCCAGCACAGTGAACACTGAAGCTTTCTTT
d_gene: TRBD1; j_gene: TRBJ2-7; v_gene: TRBV27; abundance: -; CDR3aa: CASSPLRDRAHEQYF; CDR3nt: TGTGCCAGCAGTCCCCTCCGGGACAGGGCACACGAGCAGTACTTC
d_gene: -; j_gene: TRBJ1-3; v_gene: TRBV19; abundance: -; CDR3aa: CASSMDTLSSGNTIYF; CDR3nt: TGTGCCAGTAGTATGGACACCTTATCCTCTGGAAACACCATATATTTT
d_gene: TRBD1; j_gene: TRBJ1-6; v_gene: TRBV6-1; abundance: -; CDR3aa: CACRDRDNSPLHF; CDR3nt: TGTGCCTGCCGGGACAGGGATAATTCACCCCTCCACTTT
d_gene: -; j_gene: TRBJ2-2; v_gene: TRBV20-1; abundance: few; CDR3aa: CSARHRGRTGELFF; CDR3nt: TGCAGTGCTAGACATAGGGGCCGGACCGGGGAGCTGTTTTTT
d_gene: -; j_gene: TRBJ2-7; v_gene: TRBV5-6; abundance: -; CDR3aa: CASSLGYGTYEQYF; CDR3nt: TGTGCCAGCAGCTTGGGGTACGGAACCTACGAGCAGTACTTC
d_gene: -; j_gene: TRBJ1-5; v_gene: TRBV7-8; abundance: -; CDR3aa: CASSLATGFDQPQHF; CDR3nt: TGTGCCAGCAGCTTAGCGACAGGTTTCGATCAGCCCCAGCATTTT
d_gene: -; j_gene: TRBJ1-5; v_gene: TRBV7-2; abundance: few; CDR3aa: CASSLGPTSQPQHF; CDR3nt: TGTGCCAGCAGCTTAGGTCCGACAAGTCAGCCCCAGCATTTT
d_gene: -; j_gene: TRBJ1-2; v_gene: TRBV10-3; abundance: -; CDR3aa: CAISEAGILGGYTF; CDR3nt: TGTGCCATCAGTGAAGCAGGGATCCTTGGCGGCTACACCTTC